These 27 T cell receptor beta chains were all obtained from the same sample, sequenced in a study of OX40 agonist ivuxolimab in advanced cancers. The method behind the library was the immunoSEQ multiplex PCR assay. Drawn from immuneACCESS, this table holds only the in-frame rearrangements with V and J called that TCRdb kept. Clones are partly lost; checked studies trace under half to an unresolved V gene and leave the rest unexplained. This sample is represented by under 75,000 clones; roughly 84% of them were singletons. The ten largest clones represent less than 0.9% of the sample. Source: CD4+ or CD8+ T cells sorted from blood, taken in a trial of the OX40 agonist ivuxolimab. The receptors originated from an adult with an advanced solid tumor such as melanoma, head and neck, liver or kidney cancer.

The chain is built from TRBV6-5 and TRBJ1-1; TRBD1 aligns across 7 bases. CDR3 length: 14 amino acids. Trimming removed 6 bases from V and 3 bases from J; junction bases left unmatched: 7. Germline V gene lookup returns CDR1 MNHEY and CDR2 SVGAGI. CDR3 DNA sequence: TGTGCCAGCAGCCGGGGACAGCAATACACTGAAGCTTTCTTT. This encodes CASSRGQQYTEAFF.

This chain connects TRBV11-3 to TRBJ1-1; TRBD1 agrees at 7 bases. V was clipped by 5 bases and J by 3 bases; unmatched bases: 3. This CDR3 region has 13 residues. Germline V CDR1 and CDR2: SGHNT, YENEEA. In DNA form, the CDR3 reads TGTGCCAGCAGCCGAGACAGGGACACTGAAGCTTTCTTT. Translating it yields CASSRDRDTEAFF.

This clone appeared a single time. J is TRBJ2-2 and V is TRBV7-3, with D unresolved. Germline loops: CDR1 SGHTA, CDR2 FQGTGA. Trimming shortened V by 6 bases and J by 2 bases, and 13 bases separated the two germline ends. The CDR3 extends over 15 amino acids. CDR3 nucleotide sequence: TGTGCCAGCAGTTCCGACCCTAGAAACACCGGGGAGCTGTTTTTT. Translating it yields CASSSDPRNTGELFF.

CDR3 sequence reads: CASSLGNSGGNTGELFF. The CDR3 nucleotides are TGTGCCAGCAGCTTAGGAAACAGCGGGGGAAACACCGGGGAGCTGTTTTTT. This sequence joins TRBV11-2 and TRBJ2-2; 8 bases are a match to TRBD2. V trimming: 1 base; J trimming: 2 bases; junction bases outside the gene matches: 6. The CDR3 loop spans 17 amino acids. CDR1 and CDR2 (germline): SGHAT, FQNNGV.

V and J are TRBV28 and TRBJ1-3, with D unclear. The CDR3 consists of 14 residues. Trimming took 8 bases from V and 4 from J, leaving 15 bases between them. Per the germline V gene, CDR1 is MDHEN and CDR2 is SYDVKM. The CDR3 DNA follows: TGTGCCAGCCGGCTATCGGGAGGCGGAAACACCATATATTTT. Amino acid sequence: CASRLSGGGNTIYF.

This chain uses TRBV6-5 with TRBJ2-5, with D perhaps matching TRBD2 (5 bases). The CDR3 is 14 amino acids. V was pared by 4 bases and J by 4 bases, with 13 bases between. The germline V gene encodes CDR1 MNHEY and CDR2 SVGAGI. The CDR3 DNA reads as TGTGCCAGCAGTTCGACGGGTGGGAGAGAGACCCAGTACTTC. It translates to CASSSTGGRETQYF.

V usage is TRBV29-1 and J usage is TRBJ2-5, with D perhaps TRBD2 (6 bases). With the DNA end fitting TRBJ2-7 better, the J assignment may be wrong. CDR1 SQVTM and CDR2 ANQGSEA come from the germline V gene. This CDR3 region has 15 residues. For the CDR3, the DNA is TGCAGCGTTGGGGGGGACGGGACGAATCCCTACGAGCAGTACTTC. This translates into CSVGGDGTNPYEQYF.

The rearrangement links TRBV19 to TRBJ2-7; tentative D call: TRBD2 (5 bases). The V end was cut by 5 bases, the J end by 6 bases, with 17 bases between. Germline assignment: CDR1 LNHDA and CDR2 SQIVND (reference sequence). CDR3 length: 14 residues. The CDR3 DNA sequence: TGTGCCAGTAGTCCGGGCCCCCCGGGAATCGAGCAGTACTTC. Residues: CASSPGPPGIEQYF.

The rearrangement joins TRBV7-2 to TRBJ1-4; 7 bases are a match to TRBD1. V lost 5 bases and J lost 5; bases outside the gene matches: 8. Germline lookup yields CDR1 SGHTA and CDR2 FQGNSA. The CDR3 sequence is 15 residues long. The CDR3 is CASSLHRGGNEKLFF. In DNA form, the CDR3 reads TGTGCCAGCAGCCTGCACAGGGGAGGGAATGAAAAACTGTTTTTT.

The chain joins TRBV5-6 to TRBJ2-6; 9 bases are shared with TRBD2. CDR3 length: 17 residues. V shed 4 bases and J 0 bases; nucleotides not matched to a gene: 5. Per the germline V gene, CDR1 is SGHDT and CDR2 is YYEEEE. CDR3 residues: CASSPLAGYSGANVLTF. For the CDR3, the DNA is TGTGCCAGCAGCCCCCTAGCGGGATACTCTGGGGCCAACGTCCTGACTTTC.

This CDR3 is CASSLASVRDRVNEKLFF. CDR3 DNA sequence: TGTGCCAGCAGCTTAGCATCGGTCCGGGACAGGGTAAATGAAAAACTGTTTTTT. The chain joins TRBV7-8 to TRBJ1-4, with 9 bases that match TRBD1. The germline V gene encodes CDR1 SGHVS and CDR2 FQNEAQ. CDR3 length equals 18 residues. Trimming at V came to 0 bases and at J to 5 bases, leaving 10 bases not matched to a gene. Full variable domain (remainder filled in from reference TRBV7-8 and TRBJ1-4): GAGVSQSPRYKVAKRGQDVALRCDPISGHVSLFWYQQALGQGPEFLTYFQNEAQLDKSGLPSDRFFAERPEGSVSTLKIQRTQQEDSAVYLCASSLASVRDRVNEKLFFGSGTQLSVL.

The J gene is TRBJ1-2, the V gene TRBV27; 8 positions match TRBD1. The germline gives CDR1 MNHEY, CDR2 SMNVEV (reference sequence). This CDR3 region has 13 residues. J lost 9 bases, V lost 3 bases, and 6 bases had no gene match. For the CDR3, the DNA is TGTGCCAGCAGTTTGGGGCAGGGGGCCAGCTACACCTTC. Translated: CASSLGQGASYTF.

This chain joins TRBV19 and TRBJ1-1; D perhaps matches TRBD1 (6 bases). Germline V lookup: CDR1 LNHDA, CDR2 SQIVND (reference sequence). The V end lost 7 bases, the J end lost 4 bases, and 19 bases lay between the germline ends. CDR3 length: 15 amino acids. In DNA form, the CDR3 reads TGTGCCAGTACCTTAAACCACAGGGATGGCACTGAAGCTTTCTTT. This gives the protein CASTLNHRDGTEAFF.

V gene TRBV5-1 combines with J gene TRBJ2-7; no clear D gene. Per germline, CDR1 SGHRS and CDR2 YFSETQ. The CDR3 is made up of 13 amino acids. The V end lost 4 bases, the J end lost 6 bases, and 14 bases lay between the germline ends. The CDR3 spells CASSQRPGGEQYF. The CDR3 DNA reads TGCGCCAGCAGCCAGAGACCAGGCGGCGAGCAGTACTTC.

The chain couples TRBV30 to TRBJ2-6; no clear D. Germline V gives CDR1 GTSNPN, CDR2 SVGIG (reference sequence). V was trimmed by 0 bases and J by 2 bases, leaving 11 bases between them. The CDR3 is made up of 16 amino acids. The CDR3 loop is CAWSVKGSAGANVLTF. CDR3 nucleotides: TGTGCCTGGAGTGTAAAGGGCTCCGCTGGGGCCAACGTCCTGACTTTC.

The rearrangement joins TRBV30 to TRBJ1-1, with D perhaps matching TRBD1 (6 bases). V was pared by 3 bases and J by 10 bases, with 18 bases between. CDR3 length: 13 residues. Germline-derived CDR1 and CDR2 are GTSNPN and SVGIG (reference sequence). CDR3 bases: TGTGCCTGGAGGGCCTTAGTCGGGGGCGGAGCTTTCTTT. Amino acid sequence: CAWRALVGGGAFF.

The chain employs TRBV5-1 and TRBJ1-4; 9 nucleotides align to TRBD1. The CDR3 is 16 amino acids. V shed 0 bases, J shed 7 bases, and the junction held 7 bases outside the gene matches. Germline CDR1 is SGHRS and CDR2 is YFSETQ. The CDR3 DNA is TGCGCCAGCAGCTTGGGCACAGGGGGCGTAAGTGAAAAACTGTTTTTT. This codes for CASSLGTGGVSEKLFF.

The chain joins TRBV5-1 to TRBJ2-2; 9 bases match TRBD1. In germline, CDR1 is SGHRS, CDR2 YFSETQ. This CDR3 contains 15 residues. With 4 bases clipped from V and 6 bases from J, the junction kept 7 bases outside the gene matches. The CDR3 bases are TGCGCCAGCAGCCGTTCCACAGGGGGCCCCGGGGAGCTGTTTTTT. The encoded protein is CASSRSTGGPGELFF.

The V call is TRBV28, the J call TRBJ2-7, with TRBD1 matching 8 bases. This CDR3 has 17 amino acids. V shed 7 bases and J 1 base; nucleotides not matched to a gene: 15. CDR1 is MDHEN and CDR2 is SYDVKM in the germline V gene. The chain's CDR3 is CASTSGGALRGSYEQYF. The CDR3 DNA sequence: TGTGCCAGCACCTCAGGGGGCGCCCTCCGGGGGTCCTACGAGCAGTACTTC.

The V gene is TRBV2, the J gene TRBJ1-2, with D perhaps TRBD1 (5 bases). Germline lookup yields CDR1 SNHLY and CDR2 FYNNEI. This CDR3 comprises 15 residues. V lost 3 bases, J lost 4 bases, and 15 bases lay in between. The CDR3 region is CASSEVRVRSYGYTF. CDR3 in DNA: TGTGCCAGCAGTGAGGTCAGGGTTCGCTCCTATGGCTACACCTTC.

CDR3 in DNA: TGTGCCAGTAGTTCGGAGGGGCGCTCGGGGGCCGGGGAGCTGTTTTTT. Encoded protein: CASSSEGRSGAGELFF. The rearrangement uses TRBV19 and TRBJ2-2, with D perhaps TRBD2 (6 bases). The CDR3 is 16 amino acids. Trimming took off 5 bases at V and 6 bases at J, with 19 bases between the two ends. Germline CDR1 and CDR2: LNHDA and SQIVND (reference sequence).

This clone was recorded a few times. The rearrangement joins TRBV5-1 to TRBJ1-3; no firm D call. V was pared by 0 bases and J by 0 bases, with 7 bases between. Per the germline V gene, CDR1 is SGHRS and CDR2 is YFSETQ. The CDR3 contains 15 residues. The CDR3 DNA reads TGCGCCAGCAGCTTGGCGGGAAACTCTGGAAACACCATATATTTT. It translates to CASSLAGNSGNTIYF.

This clone was picked up a small number of times. J is TRBJ2-3 and V is TRBV9, with D unresolved. V was pared by 0 bases and J by 1 base, with 12 bases between. The germline V gene has CDR1 SGDLS and CDR2 YYNGEE. CDR3 size: 16 residues. The CDR3 coding sequence is TGTGCCAGCAGCGTAGGTGTACAACCCCGCACAGATACGCAGTATTTT. As protein: CASSVGVQPRTDTQYF.

This rearrangement joins TRBV10-2 to TRBJ2-1, with 7 bases identical to TRBD2. V shed 5 bases and J 2 bases; nucleotides not matched to a gene: 6. This CDR3 is built from 15 residues. The germline V gene encodes CDR1 WSHSY and CDR2 SAAADI. CDR3 sequence: CASSSTSSTYNEQFF. The DNA of the CDR3 is TGCGCCAGCAGTTCGACTAGCAGCACCTACAATGAGCAGTTCTTC.

The gene calls are TRBV5-1 and TRBJ1-1, with TRBD1 matching 7 bases. V lost 0 bases to trimming and J lost 4 bases; unmatched junction nucleotides: 9. The CDR3 is 16 residues long. Per the germline V gene, CDR1 is SGHRS and CDR2 is YFSETQ. CDR3 coding DNA: TGCGCCAGCAGCTTGGCCCTGAAGGGGGCGGTCACTGAAGCTTTCTTT. This encodes CASSLALKGAVTEAFF.

The chain is built from TRBV15 and TRBJ1-5, with D tentatively TRBD1 (5 bases). The germline V and J ends were trimmed by 8 bases and 0 bases, with 8 bases remaining between them. This CDR3 region has 13 residues. Per the germline V gene, CDR1 is LNHNV and CDR2 is YYDKDF (reference sequence). This CDR3 reads CATGAGSNQPQHF. In DNA form, the CDR3 reads TGTGCCACCGGGGCGGGTAGCAATCAGCCCCAGCATTTT.

V is TRBV11-3 and J is TRBJ2-1, with D tentatively TRBD1 (6 bases). The germline CDR1 and CDR2 sequences are SGHNT and YENEEA. V lost 3 bases to trimming and J lost 2 bases, with 11 bases between them. CDR3 length equals 15 residues. The CDR3 bases are TGTGCCAGCAGCTTGTCAGGGGACACCTACAATGAGCAGTTCTTC. This gives the protein CASSLSGDTYNEQFF.